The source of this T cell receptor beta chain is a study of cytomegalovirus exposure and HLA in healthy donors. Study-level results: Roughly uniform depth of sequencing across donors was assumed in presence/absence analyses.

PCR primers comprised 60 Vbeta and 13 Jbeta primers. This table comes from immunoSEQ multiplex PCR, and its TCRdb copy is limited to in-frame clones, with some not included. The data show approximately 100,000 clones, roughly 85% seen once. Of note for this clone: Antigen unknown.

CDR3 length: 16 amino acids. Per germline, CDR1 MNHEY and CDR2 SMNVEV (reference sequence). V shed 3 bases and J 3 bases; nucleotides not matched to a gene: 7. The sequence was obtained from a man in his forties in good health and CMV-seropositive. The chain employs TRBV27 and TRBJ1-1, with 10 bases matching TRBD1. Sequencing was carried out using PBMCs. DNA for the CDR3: TGTGCCAGCAGTTTTTTAGGACAGGGGGTAGACACTGAAGCTTTCTTT. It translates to CASSFLGQGVDTEAFF.